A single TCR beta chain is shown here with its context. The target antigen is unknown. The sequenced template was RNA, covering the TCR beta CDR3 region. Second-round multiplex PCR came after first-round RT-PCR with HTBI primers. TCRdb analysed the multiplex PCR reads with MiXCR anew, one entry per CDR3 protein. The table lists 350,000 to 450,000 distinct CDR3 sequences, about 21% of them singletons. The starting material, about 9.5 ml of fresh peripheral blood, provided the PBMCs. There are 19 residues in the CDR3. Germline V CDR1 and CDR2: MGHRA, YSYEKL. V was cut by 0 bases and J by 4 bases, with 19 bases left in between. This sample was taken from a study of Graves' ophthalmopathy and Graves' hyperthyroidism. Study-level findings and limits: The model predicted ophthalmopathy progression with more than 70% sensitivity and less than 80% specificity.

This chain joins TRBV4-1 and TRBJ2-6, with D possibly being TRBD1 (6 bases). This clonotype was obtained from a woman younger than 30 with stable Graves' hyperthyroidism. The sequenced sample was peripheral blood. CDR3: CASSQDEQGVRRGANVLTF. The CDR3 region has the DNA TGCGCCAGCAGCCAAGATGAACAGGGCGTCCGGCGGGGGGCCAACGTCCTGACTTTC.